The clone carrying this TCR beta chain has a count of ten or more. The antigen remains undetermined. This specimen belongs to a study of blood T cells in healthy people across ages. The overall study: Template switching captured about one barcoded beta molecule per two T cells.

V shed 3 bases and J 5 bases; nucleotides not matched to a gene: 15. There are 17 residues in the CDR3. Germline V CDR1 and CDR2: SGHRS, YFSETQ. Whole-study findings and limits: Investigators treated diversity estimates from one million T cells as underestimates.

The study recruited healthy Caucasian donors from Russia who were aged roughly 6 to 90. For the second PCR, which ran for about 6 to 12 cycles, a sample-barcoded 5' primer and a J-beta primer mix were used. Each of the cDNA molecules was tagged by a template-switch adaptor with 12 random nucleotides. One entry per CDR3 protein, called by TCRdb with MiXCR from the 5' RACE reads. The sample lists around 900,000 distinct CDR3 sequences, roughly 26% occurring once. The receptor comes from an elderly woman in good health. This sequence joins TRBV5-1 and TRBJ2-7; 9 bases match TRBD1. The sequencing input was blood. The CDR3, as DNA: TGCGCCAGCAGCTCCGCCGGACAGGGGAAAGTGGCTCACGAGCAGTACTTC. Translating gives CASSSAGQGKVAHEQYF. The variable domain in full, with the rest retrieved from reference TRBV5-1 and TRBJ2-7, is KAGVTQTPRYLIKTRGQQVTLSCSPISGHRSVSWYQQTPGQGLQFLFEYFSETQRNKGNFPGRFSGRQFSNSRSEMNVSTLELGDSALYLCASSSAGQGKVAHEQYFGPGTRLTVT.